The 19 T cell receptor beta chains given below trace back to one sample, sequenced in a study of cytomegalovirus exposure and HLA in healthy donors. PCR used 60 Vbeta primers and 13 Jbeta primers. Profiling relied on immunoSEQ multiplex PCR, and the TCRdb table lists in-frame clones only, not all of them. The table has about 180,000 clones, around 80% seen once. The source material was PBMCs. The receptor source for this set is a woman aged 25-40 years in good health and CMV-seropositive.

CDR3 nucleotide sequence: TGTGCCACCCAACGACAGGGGGGGAGGGACATTCAGTACTTC. Protein: CATQRQGGRDIQYF. The rearrangement uses TRBV19 and TRBJ2-4; 9 bases line up with TRBD1. Germline V CDR1 and CDR2: LNHDA, SQIVND (reference sequence). V was clipped by 10 bases and J by 8 bases; unmatched bases: 12. The CDR3 spans 14 residues.

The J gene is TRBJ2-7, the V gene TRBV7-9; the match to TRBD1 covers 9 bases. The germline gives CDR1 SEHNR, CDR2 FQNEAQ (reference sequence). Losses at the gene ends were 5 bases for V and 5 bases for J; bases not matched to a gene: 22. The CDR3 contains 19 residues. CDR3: CASSPLVPRRDRAKDEQYF. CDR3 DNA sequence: TGTGCCAGCAGCCCCTTAGTCCCCCGGAGGGACAGGGCGAAGGACGAGCAGTACTTC.

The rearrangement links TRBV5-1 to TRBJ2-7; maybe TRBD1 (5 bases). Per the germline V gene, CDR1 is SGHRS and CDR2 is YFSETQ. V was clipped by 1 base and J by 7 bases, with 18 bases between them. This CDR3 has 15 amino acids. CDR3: CASSLRDPAREEQYF. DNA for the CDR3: TGCGCCAGCAGCTTGAGAGACCCTGCCAGGGAAGAGCAGTACTTC.

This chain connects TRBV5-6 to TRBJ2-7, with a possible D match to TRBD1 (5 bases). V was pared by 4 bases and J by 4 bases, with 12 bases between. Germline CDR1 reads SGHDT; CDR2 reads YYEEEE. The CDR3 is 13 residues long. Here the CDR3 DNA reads TGTGCCAGCAGCCGGACACAAAATTACGAGCAGTACTTC. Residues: CASSRTQNYEQYF.

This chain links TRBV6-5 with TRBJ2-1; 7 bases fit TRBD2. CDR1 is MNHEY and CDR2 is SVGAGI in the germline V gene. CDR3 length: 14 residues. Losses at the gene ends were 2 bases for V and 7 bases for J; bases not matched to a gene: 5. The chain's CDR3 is CASSYGRGLNEQFF. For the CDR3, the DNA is TGTGCCAGCAGTTACGGGCGGGGGTTGAATGAGCAGTTCTTC.

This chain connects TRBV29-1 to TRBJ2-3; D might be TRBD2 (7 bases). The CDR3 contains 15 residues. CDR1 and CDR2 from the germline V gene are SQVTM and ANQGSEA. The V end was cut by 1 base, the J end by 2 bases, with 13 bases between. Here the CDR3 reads CSVEGRGAFTDTQYF. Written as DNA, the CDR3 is TGCAGCGTTGAAGGCCGGGGGGCCTTCACAGATACGCAGTATTTT.

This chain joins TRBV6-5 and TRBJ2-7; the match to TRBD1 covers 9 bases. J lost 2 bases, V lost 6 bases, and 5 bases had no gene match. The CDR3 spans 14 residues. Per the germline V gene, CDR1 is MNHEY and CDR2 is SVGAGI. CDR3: CASSTGQGAYEQYF. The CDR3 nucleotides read TGTGCCAGCAGCACGGGACAGGGCGCCTACGAGCAGTACTTC.

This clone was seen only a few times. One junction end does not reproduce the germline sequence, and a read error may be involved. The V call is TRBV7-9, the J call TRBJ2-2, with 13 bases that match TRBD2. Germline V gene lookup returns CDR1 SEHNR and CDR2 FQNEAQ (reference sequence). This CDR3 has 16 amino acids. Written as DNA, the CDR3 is TGTTCCAGCAGCCCGACTAGCGGGGGGTACACCGGGGAGCTGTTTTTT. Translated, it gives CSSSPTSGGYTGELFF.

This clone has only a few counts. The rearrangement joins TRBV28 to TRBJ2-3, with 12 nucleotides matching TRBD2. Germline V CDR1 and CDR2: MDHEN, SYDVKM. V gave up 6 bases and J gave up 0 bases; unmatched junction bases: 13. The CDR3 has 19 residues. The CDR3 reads CASRYLAGGLNPSTDTQYF. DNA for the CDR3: TGTGCCAGCAGATATCTAGCGGGGGGGCTAAACCCTAGCACAGATACGCAGTATTTT.

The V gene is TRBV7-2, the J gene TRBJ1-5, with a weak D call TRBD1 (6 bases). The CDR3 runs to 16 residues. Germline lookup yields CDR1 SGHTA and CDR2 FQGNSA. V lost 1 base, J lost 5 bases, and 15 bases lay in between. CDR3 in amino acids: CASSLDVGGRDQPQHF. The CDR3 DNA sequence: TGTGCCAGCAGCTTAGATGTAGGGGGAAGGGATCAGCCCCAGCATTTT.

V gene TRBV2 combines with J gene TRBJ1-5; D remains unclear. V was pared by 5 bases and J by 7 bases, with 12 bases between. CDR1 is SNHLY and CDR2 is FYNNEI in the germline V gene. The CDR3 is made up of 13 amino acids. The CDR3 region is CASSLGFGQPQHF. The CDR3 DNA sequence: TGTGCCAGCAGTTTGGGCTTCGGACAGCCCCAGCATTTT.

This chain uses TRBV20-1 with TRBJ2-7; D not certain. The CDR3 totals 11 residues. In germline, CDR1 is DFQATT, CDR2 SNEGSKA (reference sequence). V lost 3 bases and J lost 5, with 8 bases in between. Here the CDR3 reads CSARQENEQYF. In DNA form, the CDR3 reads TGCAGTGCTAGGCAGGAAAACGAGCAGTACTTC.

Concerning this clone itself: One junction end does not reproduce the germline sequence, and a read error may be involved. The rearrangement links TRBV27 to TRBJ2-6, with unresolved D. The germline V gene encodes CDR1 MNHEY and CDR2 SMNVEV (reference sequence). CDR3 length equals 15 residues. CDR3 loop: CASASLGLNNNGLTF. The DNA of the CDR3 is TGTGCCAGCGCCTCCTTGGGCCTGAATAACAACGGCCTGACTTTC.

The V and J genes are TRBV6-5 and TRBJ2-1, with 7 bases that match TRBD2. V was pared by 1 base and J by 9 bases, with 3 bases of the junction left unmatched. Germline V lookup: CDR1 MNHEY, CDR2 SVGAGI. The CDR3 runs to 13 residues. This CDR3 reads CASSYYPGGEQFF. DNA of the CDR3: TGTGCCAGCAGTTACTATCCGGGGGGTGAGCAGTTCTTC.

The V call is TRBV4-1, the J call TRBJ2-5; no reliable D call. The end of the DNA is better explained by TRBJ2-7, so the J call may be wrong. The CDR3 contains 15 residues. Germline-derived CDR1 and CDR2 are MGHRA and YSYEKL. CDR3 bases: TGCGCCAGCAGCCAAGAGGCTAGATTCTCCTACGAGCAGTACTTC. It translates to CASSQEARFSYEQYF.

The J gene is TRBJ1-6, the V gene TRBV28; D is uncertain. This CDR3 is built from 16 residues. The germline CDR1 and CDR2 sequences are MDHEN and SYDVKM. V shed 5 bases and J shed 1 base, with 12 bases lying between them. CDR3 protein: CASSRIGFSYNSPLHF. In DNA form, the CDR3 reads TGTGCCAGCAGTCGAATCGGTTTTTCCTATAATTCACCCCTCCACTTT. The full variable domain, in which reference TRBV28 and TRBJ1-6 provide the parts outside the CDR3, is DVKVTQSSRYLVKRTGEKVFLECVQDMDHENMFWYRQDPGLGLRLIYFSYDVKMKEKGDIPEGYSVSREKKERFSLILESASTNQTSMYLCASSRIGFSYNSPLHFGNGTRLTVT.

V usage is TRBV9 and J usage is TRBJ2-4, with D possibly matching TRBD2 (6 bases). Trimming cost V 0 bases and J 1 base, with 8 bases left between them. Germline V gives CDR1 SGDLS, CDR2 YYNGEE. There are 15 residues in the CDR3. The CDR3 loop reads CASSVAEGAKNIQYF. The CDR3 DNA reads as TGTGCCAGCAGCGTAGCGGAGGGGGCCAAAAACATTCAGTACTTC.

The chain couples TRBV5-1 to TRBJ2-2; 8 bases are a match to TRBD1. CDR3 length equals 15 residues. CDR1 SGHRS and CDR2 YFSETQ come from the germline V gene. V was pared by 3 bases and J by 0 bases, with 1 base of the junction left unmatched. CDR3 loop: CASSWTGSNTGELFF. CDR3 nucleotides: TGCGCCAGCAGCTGGACAGGGTCGAACACCGGGGAGCTGTTTTTT.

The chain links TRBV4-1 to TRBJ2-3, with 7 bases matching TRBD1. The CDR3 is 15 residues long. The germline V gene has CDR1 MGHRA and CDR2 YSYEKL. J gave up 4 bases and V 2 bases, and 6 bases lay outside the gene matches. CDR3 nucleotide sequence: TGCGCCAGCAGCCAACAACAGGGGAACGCAGATACGCAGTATTTT. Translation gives CASSQQQGNADTQYF.